The 28 T cell receptor beta chains in this list originate from one sample, sequenced in a study of cytomegalovirus exposure and HLA in healthy donors. Method: immunoSEQ multiplex PCR; TCRdb's copy keeps in-frame clones and lacks some. The sample yields 180,000 or so clones, just under 90% seen once. Sequencing was performed on PBMCs. These TCRs come from a woman aged 30 to 39 in good health and CMV-seronegative.

The chain is built from TRBV13 and TRBJ2-1, with TRBD2 matching 9 bases. V lost 5 bases and J lost 8; bases outside the gene matches: 7. Germline CDR1 is PRHDT and CDR2 is FYEKMQ (reference sequence). This CDR3 spans 14 amino acids. CDR3 in amino acids: CASSAWREGDEQFF. In nucleotides, the CDR3 is TGTGCCAGCAGCGCTTGGCGGGAGGGGGATGAGCAGTTCTTC.

This sequence joins TRBV29-1 and TRBJ1-1; maybe TRBD1 (6 bases). With 3 bases removed from V and 5 bases from J, the gap between germline ends came to 10 bases. This CDR3 spans 12 amino acids. Germline assignment: CDR1 SQVTM and CDR2 ANQGSEA. CDR3 in DNA: TGCAGCGTTGAGCTTAGGGGGACTGAAGCTTTCTTT. Translation gives CSVELRGTEAFF.

The rearrangement links TRBV4-1 to TRBJ1-2, with a weak D call TRBD1 (6 bases). V was pared by 1 base and J by 8 bases, with 17 bases between. Germline V gives CDR1 MGHRA, CDR2 YSYEKL. The CDR3 contains 15 residues. CDR3 sequence: CASSQVSDRGIGYTF. DNA of the CDR3: TGCGCCAGCAGCCAAGTATCGGATAGGGGGATCGGCTACACCTTC.

The rearrangement uses TRBV29-1 and TRBJ2-5, with 8 bases fitting TRBD1. There are 14 residues in the CDR3. The V and J ends lost 2 bases and 2 bases, in that order; junction bases with no gene match: 4. The germline gives CDR1 SQVTM, CDR2 ANQGSEA. DNA for the CDR3: TGCAGCGTTGAATTACAGGGGGGACAAGAGACCCAGTACTTC. This encodes CSVELQGGQETQYF.

The J gene is TRBJ2-3, the V gene TRBV29-1; 12 positions match TRBD2. The V and J ends lost 6 bases and 2 bases, in that order; junction bases with no gene match: 15. The CDR3 extends over 18 amino acids. CDR1 and CDR2 from the germline V gene are SQVTM and ANQGSEA. The CDR3 DNA reads as TGCAGCGTAAAAATGAGCCTGTGGACTAGCGGGGACACAGATACGCAGTATTTT. Amino acid sequence: CSVKMSLWTSGDTDTQYF.

This rearrangement joins TRBV6-5 to TRBJ2-5; D possibly corresponds to TRBD1 (5 bases). Per germline, CDR1 MNHEY and CDR2 SVGAGI. The V gene lost 0 bases and the J gene lost 2 bases, with 7 bases spanning the gap. The CDR3 runs 14 residues. The CDR3 is CASSYSRQQETQYF. The CDR3, as DNA: TGTGCCAGCAGTTACTCGAGACAGCAAGAGACCCAGTACTTC.

The CDR3 is CAWSSSGRAKNIQYF. CDR3 sequence (DNA): TGTGCCTGGAGTTCTAGCGGAAGAGCCAAAAACATTCAGTACTTC. The chain is built from TRBV30 and TRBJ2-4; the match to TRBD2 covers 7 bases. The CDR3 is 15 amino acids. J lost 0 bases, V lost 2 bases, and 4 bases had no gene match. Germline CDR1 GTSNPN, CDR2 SVGIG (reference sequence).

This clone was seen a single time. This chain joins TRBV19 and TRBJ2-3; tentatively, D is TRBD2 (5 bases). V was shortened by 6 bases and J by 3 bases, with 16 bases between the two germline ends. CDR3 length: 15 residues. CDR1 is LNHDA, CDR2 SQIVND, per germline (reference sequence). CDR3 DNA sequence: TGTGCCAGTAGCTCTCGAGGGATCCGAACAGATACGCAGTATTTT. Amino acid sequence: CASSSRGIRTDTQYF.

The genes are TRBV4-3 and TRBJ1-1, with TRBD1 matching 10 bases. The germline CDR1 and CDR2 sequences are LGHNA and YSLEER. J lost 7 bases, V lost 0 bases, and 11 bases had no gene match. The CDR3 extends over 17 amino acids. CDR3 sequence (DNA): TGCGCCAGCAGCCAAGATATTCCCGGGACAGGGGTTTTTGAAGCTTTCTTT. This codes for CASSQDIPGTGVFEAFF.

The rearrangement links TRBV5-1 to TRBJ2-7, with a tentative D call TRBD1 (6 bases). The germline V gene has CDR1 SGHRS and CDR2 YFSETQ. The CDR3 runs to 13 residues. Trimming removed 5 bases at V and 1 base at J, with 10 bases between. CDR3 nucleotides: TGCGCCAGCAGTCCCGACAGGTCCTACGAGCAGTACTTC. Residues: CASSPDRSYEQYF.

The J gene is TRBJ1-2, the V gene TRBV6-1, with 7 bases identical to TRBD1. CDR3 size: 15 residues. The V and J ends lost 6 bases and 5 bases, in that order; junction bases with no gene match: 12. CDR1 is MNHNS and CDR2 is SASEGT in the germline V gene. The CDR3 sequence: CASRDKRTGPYGYTF. In DNA, the CDR3 is TGTGCCAGCAGGGATAAAAGGACAGGTCCATATGGCTACACCTTC.

The chain recombines TRBV2 with TRBJ2-3; D unclear. CDR1 and CDR2 from the germline V gene are SNHLY and FYNNEI. The CDR3 is 14 amino acids. V lost 4 bases, J lost 6 bases, and 14 bases lay in between. Written as DNA, the CDR3 is TGTGCCAGCAGTGGGTCAATCCGGGTTGATACGCAGTATTTT. Translated, it gives CASSGSIRVDTQYF.

The rearrangement joins TRBV9 to TRBJ2-1; 11 bases match TRBD2. The CDR3 has 16 residues. Germline assignment: CDR1 SGDLS and CDR2 YYNGEE. V lost 3 bases to trimming and J lost 9 bases; unmatched junction nucleotides: 11. The CDR3 sequence: CASSANSGGAAGEQFF. For the CDR3, the DNA is TGTGCCAGCAGCGCCAATAGCGGGGGGGCCGCCGGTGAGCAGTTCTTC.

The J gene is TRBJ2-3, the V gene TRBV1; no DNA check was done on the table's D call, TRBD2. TRBV1 is labeled a pseudogene. The CDR3 sequence is 19 residues long. In DNA, the CDR3 is TGCACCAGCAGCCAAGATCAGAGGCGACTAGCGGGGGAGAGACGCGGGCAGTATTTT. Amino acids: CTSSQDQRRLAGERRGQYF.

The chain links TRBV7-9 to TRBJ2-3; 8 bases line up with TRBD1. The germline V gene has CDR1 SEHNR and CDR2 FQNEAQ (reference sequence). After removal of 1 base from V and 7 bases from J, the junction contained 13 bases not matched to a gene. The CDR3 runs to 17 residues. The CDR3 reads CASSLEAGGVGLNTQYF. CDR3 in DNA: TGTGCCAGCAGCTTAGAAGCAGGGGGCGTGGGTCTCAATACGCAGTATTTT.

The CDR3 reads CASSLAEPFGTGNEKLFF. The DNA of the CDR3 is TGTGCCAGCAGCTTAGCGGAACCATTCGGGACAGGAAATGAAAAACTGTTTTTT. The V call is TRBV7-9, the J call TRBJ1-4; 8 bases align to TRBD1. V trimming: 0 bases; J trimming: 5 bases; junction bases outside the gene matches: 11. The CDR3 sequence is 18 residues long. The germline V gene encodes CDR1 SEHNR and CDR2 FQNEAQ (reference sequence).

The V gene is TRBV11-2, the J gene TRBJ2-3; 10 bases agree with TRBD2. This CDR3 region has 13 residues. J lost 3 bases, V lost 8 bases, and 2 bases had no gene match. The germline CDR1 and CDR2 sequences are SGHAT and FQNNGV. The CDR3 nucleotides read TGTGCCAGCTCGACTAGCGGGACAGATACGCAGTATTTT. Its protein product is CASSTSGTDTQYF.

The rearrangement joins TRBV4-1 to TRBJ1-1; 9 bases match TRBD1. V trimming: 1 base; J trimming: 4 bases; junction bases outside the gene matches: 4. Looked up from germline, CDR1 is MGHRA and CDR2 is YSYEKL. There are 15 residues in the CDR3. The CDR3 loop reads CASSQGTGEGTEAFF. The CDR3 DNA is TGCGCCAGCAGCCAAGGGACAGGGGAAGGCACTGAAGCTTTCTTT.

The chain has TRBV30 and TRBJ1-1; D call uncertain. Germline-derived CDR1 and CDR2 are GTSNPN and SVGIG (reference sequence). Trimming removed 1 base from V and 7 bases from J, with 13 bases in between. The CDR3 extends over 13 amino acids. CDR3 in amino acids: CAWSDTVYLEAFF. CDR3 coding DNA: TGTGCCTGGAGTGATACAGTTTACCTTGAAGCTTTCTTT.

This chain joins TRBV2 and TRBJ1-2; TRBD1 is a possible D gene (5 bases). Germline values: CDR1 SNHLY, CDR2 FYNNEI. The CDR3 is made up of 13 amino acids. V lost 2 bases, J lost 7 bases, and 11 bases lay in between. CDR3 sequence reads: CASSEQGLSGYTF. The DNA of the CDR3 is TGTGCCAGCAGTGAACAGGGATTATCTGGCTACACCTTC. Looking up the rest from reference TRBV2 and TRBJ1-2 gives the full variable domain: EPEVTQTPSHQVTQMGQEVILRCVPISNHLYFYWYRQILGQKVEFLVSFYNNEISEKSEIFDDQFSVERPDGSNFTLKIRSTKLEDSAMYFCASSEQGLSGYTFGSGTRLTVV.

V usage is TRBV23-1 and J usage is TRBJ1-2; D is uncertain. TRBV23-1 has ORF status, its function being uncertain. Deletions cut 7 bases from V and 4 bases from J, with 13 bases between. The CDR3 spans 13 residues. CDR3 protein: CASIHWSLYGYTF. CDR3 nucleotides: TGCGCCAGCATCCACTGGTCTCTCTATGGCTACACCTTC.

The chain employs TRBV19 and TRBJ2-1; D is perhaps TRBD1 (6 bases). CDR1 is LNHDA, CDR2 SQIVND, per germline (reference sequence). Trimming left V 2 bases short and J 7 bases short, with 12 bases between. The CDR3 spans 14 residues. CDR3 sequence: CASSIRTGINEQFF. In nucleotides, the CDR3 is TGTGCCAGTAGTATACGTACAGGGATAAATGAGCAGTTCTTC.

The V and J genes are TRBV6-5 and TRBJ1-6, with no clear D. The CDR3 runs to 14 residues. Germline CDR1 and CDR2: MNHEY and SVGAGI. The ends were cut back, 7 bases at V and 7 bases at J, with 14 bases in the middle. The CDR3 nucleotides are TGTGCCAGCACCGGGTCGGGGAACAATTCACCCCTCCACTTT. Residues: CASTGSGNNSPLHF.

This clone was counted only a few times. The rearrangement joins TRBV25-1 to TRBJ1-6; D is unclear. The CDR3 sequence is 14 residues long. Germline-derived CDR1 and CDR2 are MGHDK and SYGVNS. V lost 3 bases and J 6 bases, leaving 9 bases between the germline ends. Here the CDR3 DNA reads TGTGCCAGCAGTGATTGGGCATCTAATTCACCCCTCCACTTT. It translates to CASSDWASNSPLHF.

This sequence joins TRBV7-6 and TRBJ1-6; 9 bases line up with TRBD1. V shed 5 bases, J shed 4 bases, and the junction held 9 bases outside the gene matches. Germline CDR1 reads SGHVS; CDR2 reads FNYEAQ. This CDR3 has 17 residues. Here the CDR3 DNA reads TGTGCCAGCAGCCTAGGACAGGGGTGGGATTATAATTCACCCCTCCACTTT. It yields the protein CASSLGQGWDYNSPLHF.

The chain employs TRBV19 and TRBJ1-1; 7 nucleotides line up with TRBD1. CDR3 length equals 14 residues. Germline V CDR1 and CDR2: LNHDA, SQIVND (reference sequence). Germline trimming cut 7 bases from V and 4 bases from J; bases unmatched to any gene: 9. The CDR3 DNA follows: TGTGCCAGTATCCTCCGACAGGGAAGCACTGAAGCTTTCTTT. Encoded protein: CASILRQGSTEAFF. Looking up the rest from reference TRBV19 and TRBJ1-1 gives the full variable domain: DGGITQSPKYLFRKEGQNVTLSCEQNLNHDAMYWYRQDPGQGLRLIYYSQIVNDFQKGDIAEGYSVSREKKESFPLTVTSAQKNPTAFYLCASILRQGSTEAFFGQGTRLTVV.

This clone was picked up a small number of times. The V gene is TRBV10-1, the J gene TRBJ2-7; 7 bases line up with TRBD1. Trimming took 2 bases from V and 3 from J; bases not matched to a gene: 7. Germline V gene data show CDR1 as WNHNN and CDR2 as SYGVQD (reference sequence). This CDR3 contains 15 residues. Here the CDR3 reads CASSETDRVGYEQYF. CDR3 DNA sequence: TGCGCCAGCAGTGAGACAGACAGGGTTGGCTACGAGCAGTACTTC.

This rearrangement joins TRBV13 to TRBJ1-1; 8 bases line up with TRBD1. The V gene end was trimmed by 6 bases and the J gene end by 5 bases; junction bases not matched to a gene: 8. This CDR3 has 14 residues. Germline V lookup: CDR1 PRHDT, CDR2 FYEKMQ (reference sequence). This CDR3 reads CASRQQGGRTEAFF. CDR3 sequence (DNA): TGTGCCAGCAGACAACAGGGGGGACGGACTGAAGCTTTCTTT.